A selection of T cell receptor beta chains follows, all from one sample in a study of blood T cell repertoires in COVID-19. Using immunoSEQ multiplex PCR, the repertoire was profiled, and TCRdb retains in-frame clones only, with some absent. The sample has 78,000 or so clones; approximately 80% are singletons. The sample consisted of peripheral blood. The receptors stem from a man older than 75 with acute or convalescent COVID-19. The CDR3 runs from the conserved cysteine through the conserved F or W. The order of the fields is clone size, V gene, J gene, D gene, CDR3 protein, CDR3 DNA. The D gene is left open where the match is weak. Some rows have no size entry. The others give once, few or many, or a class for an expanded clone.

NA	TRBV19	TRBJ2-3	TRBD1	CASSADRVTDTQYF	TGTGCCAGTAGCGCAGACAGGGTCACAGATACGCAGTATTTT
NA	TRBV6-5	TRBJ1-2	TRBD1	CASSYQTGLNYGYTF	TGTGCCAGCAGTTACCAGACAGGGCTGAACTATGGCTACACCTTC
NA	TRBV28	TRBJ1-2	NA	CASSFGGGSYGYTF	TGTGCCAGCAGTTTCGGCGGAGGCTCCTATGGCTACACCTTC
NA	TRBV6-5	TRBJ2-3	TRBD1	CASRTGTGDTDTQYF	TGTGCCAGCAGGACCGGGACAGGGGACACAGATACGCAGTATTTT
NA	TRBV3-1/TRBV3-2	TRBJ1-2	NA	CASSQAGIAGKANYGYTF	TGTGCCAGCAGCCAAGCCGGAATTGCAGGGAAAGCTAACTATGGCTACACCTTC
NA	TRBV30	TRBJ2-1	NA	CAWSRSRGDEQFF	TGTGCCTGGAGTCGGTCTAGAGGCGATGAGCAGTTCTTC
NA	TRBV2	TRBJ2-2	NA	CASRGFGSTGELFF	TGTGCCAGCAGGGGATTTGGGAGCACCGGGGAGCTGTTTTTT
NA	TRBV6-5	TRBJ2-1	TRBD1	CASSSPDRNNEQFF	TGTGCCAGCAGTTCCCCGGACAGGAACAATGAGCAGTTCTTC
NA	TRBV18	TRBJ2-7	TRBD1	CASSRTGTGGNEQYF	TGTGCCAGCTCACGGACCGGGACAGGGGGTAACGAGCAGTACTTC
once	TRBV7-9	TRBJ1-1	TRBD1	CASSGPGQGNTEAFF	TGTGCCAGCAGCGGACCGGGACAGGGGAACACTGAAGCTTTCTTT
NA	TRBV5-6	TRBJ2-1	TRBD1	CASSRTGTGSWDEQFF	TGTGCCAGCAGCCGCACCGGGACAGGGTCTTGGGATGAGCAGTTCTTC
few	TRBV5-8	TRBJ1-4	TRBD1	CASSLWGDRGQKLFF	TGTGCCAGCAGCTTGTGGGGGGACAGGGGACAAAAACTGTTTTTT
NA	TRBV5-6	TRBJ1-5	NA	CASRRGSSNQPQHF	TGTGCCAGCAGGCGAGGGAGTAGCAATCAGCCCCAGCATTTT
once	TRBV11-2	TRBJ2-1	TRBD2	CASSQTSGGGNEQFF	TGTGCCAGCAGCCAAACTAGCGGGGGGGGAAATGAGCAGTTCTTC
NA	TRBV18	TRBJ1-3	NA	CASSPQDSGNTIYF	TGTGCCAGCTCACCCCAGGATTCTGGAAACACCATATATTTT
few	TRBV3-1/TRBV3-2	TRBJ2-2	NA	CASNRANTGELFF	TGTGCCAGCAACAGGGCGAACACCGGGGAGCTGTTTTTT
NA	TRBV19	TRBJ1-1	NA	CASSIETGGTEAFF	TGTGCCAGTAGTATTGAGACAGGAGGTACTGAAGCTTTCTTT
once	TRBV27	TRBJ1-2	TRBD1	CASREDRGHGYTF	TGTGCCAGCAGAGAGGACAGGGGACATGGCTACACCTTC
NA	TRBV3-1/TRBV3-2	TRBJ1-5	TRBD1	CASSPGQGSGQPQHF	TGTGCCAGCAGCCCAGGACAGGGATCGGGTCAGCCCCAGCATTTT
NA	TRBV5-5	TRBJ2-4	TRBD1	CASSPGTGVKNIQYF	TGTGCCAGCAGCCCCGGGACAGGGGTTAAAAACATTCAGTACTTC
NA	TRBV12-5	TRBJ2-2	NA	CASGSGETGELFF	TGTGCTAGTGGTTCAGGGGAGACCGGGGAGCTGTTTTTT
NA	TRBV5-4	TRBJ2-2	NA	CASRRSGLDTGELFF	TGTGCCAGCCGGCGGAGTGGGTTGGACACCGGGGAGCTGTTTTTT
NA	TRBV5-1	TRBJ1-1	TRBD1	CASSVDRGEAFF	TGCGCCAGCAGCGTAGACAGGGGTGAAGCTTTCTTT
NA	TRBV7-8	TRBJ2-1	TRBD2	CASSSGGGRGVNEQFF	TGTGCCAGCAGCTCCGGGGGAGGGAGGGGCGTTAATGAGCAGTTCTTC
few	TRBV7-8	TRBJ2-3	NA	CASSLYGSTDTQYF	TGTGCCAGCAGCTTATACGGGAGCACAGATACGCAGTATTTT
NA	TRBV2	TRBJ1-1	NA	CASTPRILNTEAFF	TGTGCCAGCACTCCCAGGATATTGAACACTGAAGCTTTCTTT
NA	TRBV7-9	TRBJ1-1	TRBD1	CASSGLQGETEAFF	TGTGCCAGCAGCGGACTACAGGGGGAGACTGAAGCTTTCTTT
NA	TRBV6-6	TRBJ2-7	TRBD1	CASSPGQGRSYEQYF	TGTGCCAGCAGTCCAGGACAGGGGAGATCCTACGAGCAGTACTTC
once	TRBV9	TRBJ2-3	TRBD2	CASSVGGVAGEYF	TGTGCCAGCAGCGTAGGAGGGGTAGCGGGAGAGTATTTT
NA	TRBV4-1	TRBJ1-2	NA	CASSQDPFGVSYGYTF	TGCGCCAGCAGCCAAGATCCCTTCGGGGTTTCCTATGGCTACACCTTC
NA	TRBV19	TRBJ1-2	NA	CASSIQGTTNYGYTF	TGTGCCAGTAGTATTCAGGGAACGACTAACTATGGCTACACCTTC
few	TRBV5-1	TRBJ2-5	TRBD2	CASRSGTTPGETQYF	TGCGCCAGCAGGAGCGGGACCACCCCCGGGGAGACCCAGTACTTC
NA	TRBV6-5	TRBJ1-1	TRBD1	CASSQTGRTEAFF	TGTGCCAGCAGCCAGACAGGGAGGACTGAAGCTTTCTTT
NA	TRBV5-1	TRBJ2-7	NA	CASSLRGSLEAVYEQYF	TGCGCCAGCAGCTTGAGAGGCTCCCTTGAGGCTGTCTACGAGCAGTACTTC
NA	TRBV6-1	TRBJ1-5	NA	CASSENRPGSYNQPQHF	TGTGCCAGCAGTGAGAACCGTCCCGGTTCGTACAATCAGCCCCAGCATTTT
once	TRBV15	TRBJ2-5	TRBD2	CATSGKLAGVETQYF	TGTGCCACCAGCGGGAAACTAGCGGGGGTTGAGACCCAGTACTTC
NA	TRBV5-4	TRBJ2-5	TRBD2	CASSSTSGKETQYF	TGTGCCAGCAGCTCGACTAGCGGAAAAGAGACCCAGTACTTC
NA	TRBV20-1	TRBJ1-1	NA	CSARSGVAFF	TGCAGTGCTAGGTCAGGGGTTGCTTTCTTT
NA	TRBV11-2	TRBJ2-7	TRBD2	CASSSQLAGGFPYEQYF	TGTGCCAGCAGCTCCCAGCTAGCGGGGGGTTTCCCCTACGAGCAGTACTTC
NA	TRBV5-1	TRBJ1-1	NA	CASSLMTGENTEAFF	TGCGCCAGCAGCTTAATGACAGGAGAGAACACTGAAGCTTTCTTT
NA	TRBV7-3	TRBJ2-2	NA	CASSLGLPNTGELFF	TGTGCCAGCAGCCTTGGGCTCCCGAACACCGGGGAGCTGTTTTTT
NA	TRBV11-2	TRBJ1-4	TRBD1	CASSLGSRGVATNEKLFF	TGTGCCAGCAGCTTAGGGAGCAGGGGGGTTGCGACTAATGAAAAACTGTTTTTT
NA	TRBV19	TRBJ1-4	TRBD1	CASSLTGFNEKLFF	TGTGCCAGTAGTCTGACAGGGTTCAATGAAAAACTGTTTTTT